This entry concerns a single T cell receptor (beta chain). It has no known antigen specificity. No much larger clonotype is one base removed from it; base qualities were not supplied. This record belongs to a study of T cells after yellow fever vaccination (dated by TCRdb to between 2019 and 2020). Study-level background: Libraries from fractions with low cell numbers were prepared with the SMART-Seq v4 Ultra Low Input RNA kit. To follow T-cell clones before and after both primary and booster YFV17D yellow fever vaccination, bulk TCR alpha and beta repertoires underwent longitudinal sequencing. The cohort comprised two healthy male donors, one aged 18 to 30 and one aged 30 to 40 years. Blood was drawn at multiple timepoints before and after primary and secondary immunization, with bulk PBMC replicates and cell subsets isolated. Summary of the overall study and its limitations: After the booster, most clones that had expanded after primary vaccination were detected again (about 97% of CD4 and more than 85% of CD8), suggesting broad maintenance of memory. Compared with the primary T-cell response, the secondary T-cell response was faster but weaker, reaching its peak on day 5 rather than on day 15. A small fraction of clonotypes appeared in both the CD4 and CD8 compartments, likely as a result of convergent recombination. Computational filtering was required because FACS-sorted repertoires could contain abundant contaminating clonotypes from the bulk population. Because the study included only a couple of donors, the extent to which the findings can be generalized is limited.

The germline V gene specifies SQVTM as CDR1 and ANQGSEA as CDR2. Measured from the cysteine to the phenylalanine, the CDR3 is 15 residues long. The DNA shown is the 45-base CDR3, in frame from base 1. Germline trimming: 5 bases from V, 1 base from J; junction bases outside gene matches: 6. Synthesis of TCR cDNA relied on 5'RACE template switching, a step that introduced a universal primer site along with unique molecular identifiers. Priming for cDNA synthesis came from both the TCR alpha and TCR beta constant segments. Library amplification involved two PCR steps, and the second step added sample barcodes and sequencing adapters. Sequencing of the libraries was done on either Illumina HiSeq 2500 (2x100 bp) or NovaSeq (2x150 bp). Per the original workflow: MIGEC handled demultiplexing of reads and collapsing into UMI consensus sequences, while MiXCR performed V(D)J alignment. Vaccine-responding clonotypes were identified with edgeR using replicate PBMC samples, with FDR below 0.01 and a log2 fold change above 5 up to day 15 being required. Bulk clonotypes were assigned CD4 or CD8 identity according to which sequenced CD4 or CD8 repertoire held them at higher abundance. The public sequencing data were trimmed at Q25 with fastp and processed into clonotypes with MiXCR by TCRdb, which kept only in-frame beta chains. Each CDR3 protein appears once, grouped with its most common genes and DNA. TCRdb, not the original authors, processed these V and J calls. This sample comprises some 560,000 distinct CDR3 sequences, 19% of them detected only once. The ten biggest clones cover about 13% of the sample.

The treatment or condition label corresponds to: live attenuated yellow fever vaccine strain. At every blood-draw timepoint, two biological replicates of bulk PBMCs were collected. A standard Ficoll-Paque protocol was used to isolate PBMCs from peripheral blood. RNA was extracted with TriZol from bulk PBMCs, CD4 and CD8 fractions, and dextramer-positive and dextramer-negative fractions. The source of this sequence is a man younger than 45 who received the YFV17D yellow fever vaccine. The starting material was PBMCs, obtained 15 days after the yellow fever booster vaccination. The V and J genes are TRBV29-1 and TRBJ2-1, with 9 bases aligning to TRBD2. The bases read TGCAGCGTTAGGAGTAGCGGGGGTTCCTACAATGAGCAGTTCTTC. Its amino acids are CSVRSSGGSYNEQFF.